The clone carrying this T cell receptor (beta chain) was observed a single time. Its antigen remains unidentified. The data were obtained in a study of OX40 agonist ivuxolimab in advanced cancers. Germline CDR1 and CDR2: SGHAT and FQNNGV. V was shortened by 1 base and J by 1 base, with 12 bases between the two germline ends. This CDR3 has 16 amino acids. Sequencing used immunoSEQ multiplex PCR; TCRdb keeps in-frame clones, though not all of them. Found here are more than 80,000 clones, 90% to 95% of them singletons; the top ten hold 0.2% to 0.3%. Study results and limitations: More expanded clones were found, on average, in CD8+ than in CD4+ T cells.

The V and J genes are TRBV11-2 and TRBJ2-3; maybe TRBD2 (6 bases). This receptor was identified in an adult with an advanced solid tumor such as melanoma, head and neck, liver or kidney cancer. This specimen consisted of CD4+ or CD8+ T cells sorted from blood, obtained in a trial of the OX40 agonist ivuxolimab. The CDR3 region is CASSLVRGGGTDTQYF. The CDR3 region has the DNA TGTGCCAGCAGCTTAGTTCGGGGAGGAGGCACAGATACGCAGTATTTT. Supplemented by reference TRBV11-2 and TRBJ2-3, the full variable domain reads EAGVAQSPRYKIIEKRQSVAFWCNPISGHATLYWYQQILGQGPKLLIQFQNNGVVDDSQLPKDRFSAERLKGVDSTLKIQPAKLEDSAVYLCASSLVRGGGTDTQYFGPGTRLTVL.